The 9 T cell receptor beta chains reported below all come from one sample, sequenced in a study of identical twins. Via MiXCR, TCRdb re-called the 5' RACE reads, giving one row per CDR3 protein. The profile covers 1,800,000 or so distinct CDR3 sequences, with under 35% appearing a single time and around 0.25% taken by the ten largest. The sample taken for sequencing was cord blood. The source is a newborn girl in good health.

V and J are TRBV30 and TRBJ2-1; D gene ambiguous. CDR1 GTSNPN and CDR2 SVGIG come from the germline V gene (reference sequence). This CDR3 is 12 amino acids long. Deletions cut 3 bases from V and 8 bases from J, with 11 bases between. The CDR3 coding sequence is TGTGCCTGGAGCGCGAGGATGGATGAGCAGTTCTTC. It specifies CAWSARMDEQFF.

Notes on this clonotype: The junction does not match germline at one end; this may be a read error. V and J are TRBV3-1 and TRBJ2-1, with 9 nucleotides matching TRBD1. The CDR3 covers 16 residues. Germline lookup yields CDR1 LGHDT and CDR2 YNNKEL (reference sequence). CDR3 protein: CASSDLQGARGNEQIF. Written as DNA, the CDR3 is TGTGCCAGCAGCGACCTACAGGGGGCGCGGGGCAATGAGCAGATCTTC.

This clonotype showed up just once. The chain has TRBV6-4 and TRBJ1-1, with D unresolved. The V gene lost 0 bases and the J gene lost 1 base, with 15 bases spanning the gap. CDR1 is MRHNA, CDR2 SNTAGT, per germline. The CDR3 has 17 residues. This chain's CDR3 is CASSDSNLRCRNTEAFF. CDR3 bases: TGTGCCAGCAGTGACTCTAACTTGAGGTGTAGGAACACTGAAGCTTTCTTT.

This clonotype was observed a few times. The rearrangement joins TRBV25-1 to TRBJ1-2, with 7 bases matching TRBD1. The CDR3 sequence is 15 residues long. In germline, CDR1 is MGHDK, CDR2 SYGVNS. V shed 2 bases, J shed 4 bases, and the junction held 7 bases outside the gene matches. CDR3 coding DNA: TGTGCCAGCAGTGAAGAAGCCAGGGGGATCTATGGCTACACCTTC. As protein: CASSEEARGIYGYTF.

The sample holds a few counts of this clonotype. The rearrangement links TRBV6-1 to TRBJ1-6; unclear D gene. The CDR3 runs 15 residues. The germline V and J ends were trimmed by 7 bases and 9 bases, with 19 bases remaining between them. Germline lookup yields CDR1 MNHNS and CDR2 SASEGT. The CDR3 spells CASTKGATGGSPLHF. The CDR3 nucleotides are TGTGCCAGCACCAAAGGAGCCACCGGCGGTTCACCCCTCCACTTT.

This clonotype was seen a few times. The chain uses TRBV15 and TRBJ2-3; D is possibly TRBD2 (5 bases). CDR1 is LNHNV and CDR2 is YYDKDF in the germline V gene (reference sequence). The CDR3 length is 14 residues. The ends were cut back, 1 base at V and 4 bases at J, with 9 bases in the middle. The CDR3 coding sequence is TGTGCCACCAGCAGAGTCGCGAGGGCAGATACGCAGTATTTT. Its translation: CATSRVARADTQYF.

The chain combines TRBV5-1 with TRBJ2-1; 10 bases match TRBD2. Trimming at V came to 3 bases and at J to 5 bases, leaving 5 bases not matched to a gene. The CDR3 has 15 amino acids. The germline V gene has CDR1 SGHRS and CDR2 YFSETQ. CDR3: CASSSLAGAHNEQFF. The DNA for the CDR3 is TGCGCCAGCAGCTCTCTAGCGGGGGCCCACAATGAGCAGTTCTTC.

This clonotype showed up just a few times. The V call is TRBV20-1, the J call TRBJ1-1, with D possibly being TRBD1 (5 bases). CDR1 is DFQATT and CDR2 is SNEGSKA in the germline V gene (reference sequence). The V end lost 5 bases, the J end lost 3 bases, and 16 bases lay between the germline ends. This CDR3 has 14 amino acids. CDR3 region: CSAPLWGGDTEAFF. DNA of the CDR3: TGCAGTGCTCCTCTTTGGGGGGGTGACACTGAAGCTTTCTTT.

V gene TRBV12-3 or TRBV12-4 combines with J gene TRBJ2-3; D possibly corresponds to TRBD2 (5 bases). The CDR3 sequence is 18 residues long. V lost 3 bases and J 2 bases, leaving 21 bases between the germline ends. DNA for the CDR3: TGTGCCAGCAGTTTGGCCTCGGCCCTCAGGAGGACCACAGATACGCAGTATTTT. Amino acid sequence: CASSLASALRRTTDTQYF.